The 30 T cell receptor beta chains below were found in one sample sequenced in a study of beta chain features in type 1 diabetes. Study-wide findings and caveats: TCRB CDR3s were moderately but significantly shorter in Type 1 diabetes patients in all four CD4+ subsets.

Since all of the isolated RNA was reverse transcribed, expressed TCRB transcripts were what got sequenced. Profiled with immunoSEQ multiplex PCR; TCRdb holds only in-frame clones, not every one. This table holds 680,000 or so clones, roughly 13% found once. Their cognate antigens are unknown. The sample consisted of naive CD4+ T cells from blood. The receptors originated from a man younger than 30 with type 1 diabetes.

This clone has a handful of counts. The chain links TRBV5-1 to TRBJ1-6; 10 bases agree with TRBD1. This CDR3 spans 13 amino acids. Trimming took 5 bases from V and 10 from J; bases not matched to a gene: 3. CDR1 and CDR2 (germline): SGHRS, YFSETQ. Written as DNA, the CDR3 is TGCGCCAGCAGAGGACAGGGGGAATCACCCCTCCACTTT. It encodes CASRGQGESPLHF.

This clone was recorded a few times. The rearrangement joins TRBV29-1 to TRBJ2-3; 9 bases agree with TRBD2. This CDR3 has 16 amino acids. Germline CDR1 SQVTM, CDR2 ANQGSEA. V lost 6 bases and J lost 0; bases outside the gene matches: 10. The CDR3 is CSVAHRLAVSTDTQYF. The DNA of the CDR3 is TGCAGCGTCGCCCATCGACTAGCGGTTAGCACAGATACGCAGTATTTT.

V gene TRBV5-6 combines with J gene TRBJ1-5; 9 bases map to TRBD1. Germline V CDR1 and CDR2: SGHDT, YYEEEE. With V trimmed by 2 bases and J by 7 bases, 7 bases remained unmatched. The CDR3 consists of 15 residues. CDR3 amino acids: CASSFGTGLQQPQHF. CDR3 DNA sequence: TGTGCCAGCAGCTTTGGGACAGGGTTACAGCAGCCCCAGCATTTT.

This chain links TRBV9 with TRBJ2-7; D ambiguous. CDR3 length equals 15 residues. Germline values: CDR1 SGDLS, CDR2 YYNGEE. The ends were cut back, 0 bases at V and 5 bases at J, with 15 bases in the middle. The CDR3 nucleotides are TGTGCCAGCAGCGTAGGGGGTACGCAGCCCCACGAGCAGTACTTC. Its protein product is CASSVGGTQPHEQYF.

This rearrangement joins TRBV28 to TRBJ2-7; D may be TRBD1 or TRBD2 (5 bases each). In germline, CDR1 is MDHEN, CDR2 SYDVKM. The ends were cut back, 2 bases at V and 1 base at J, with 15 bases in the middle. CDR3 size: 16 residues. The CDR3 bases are TGTGCCAGCAGTTTAAACCCCCGGGACGGATCCTACGAGCAGTACTTC. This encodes CASSLNPRDGSYEQYF.

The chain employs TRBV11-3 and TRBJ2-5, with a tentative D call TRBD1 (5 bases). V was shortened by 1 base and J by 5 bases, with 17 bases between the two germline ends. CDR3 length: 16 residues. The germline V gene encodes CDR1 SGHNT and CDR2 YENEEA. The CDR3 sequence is CASSLVGVRAGETQYF. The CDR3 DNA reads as TGTGCCAGCAGCTTAGTAGGGGTTCGCGCCGGGGAGACCCAGTACTTC.

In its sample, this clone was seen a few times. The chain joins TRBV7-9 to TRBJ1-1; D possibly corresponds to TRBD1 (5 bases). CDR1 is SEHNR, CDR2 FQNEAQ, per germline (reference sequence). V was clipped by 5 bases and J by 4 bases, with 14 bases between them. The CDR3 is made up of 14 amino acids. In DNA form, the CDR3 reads TGTGCCAGCAGCCCTGACAGAGTAAGCACTGAAGCTTTCTTT. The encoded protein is CASSPDRVSTEAFF.

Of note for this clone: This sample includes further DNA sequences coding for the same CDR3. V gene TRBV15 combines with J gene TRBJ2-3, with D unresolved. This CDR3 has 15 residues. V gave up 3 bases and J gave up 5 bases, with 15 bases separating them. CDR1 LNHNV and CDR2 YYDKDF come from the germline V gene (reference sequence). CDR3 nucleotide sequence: TGTGCCACCAGCAGGGATCTTGGTCGGGTAGATACGCAGTATTTT. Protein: CATSRDLGRVDTQYF.

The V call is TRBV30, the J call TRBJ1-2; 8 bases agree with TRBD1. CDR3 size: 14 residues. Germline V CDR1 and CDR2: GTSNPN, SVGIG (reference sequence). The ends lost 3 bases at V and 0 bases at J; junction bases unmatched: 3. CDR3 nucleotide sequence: TGTGCCTGGAGAGGGGACAGGACTAACTATGGCTACACCTTC. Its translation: CAWRGDRTNYGYTF.

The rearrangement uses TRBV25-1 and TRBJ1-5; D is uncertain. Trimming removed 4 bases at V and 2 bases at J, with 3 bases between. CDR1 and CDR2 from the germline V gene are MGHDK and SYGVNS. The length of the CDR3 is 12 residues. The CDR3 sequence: CASSGGNQPQHF. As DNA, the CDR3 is TGTGCCAGCAGTGGAGGCAATCAGCCCCAGCATTTT. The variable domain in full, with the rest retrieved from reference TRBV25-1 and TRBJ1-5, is EADIYQTPRYLVIGTGKKITLECSQTMGHDKMYWYQQDPGMELHLIHYSYGVNSTEKGDLSSESTVSRIRTEHFPLTLESARPSHTSQYLCASSGGNQPQHFGDGTRLSIL.

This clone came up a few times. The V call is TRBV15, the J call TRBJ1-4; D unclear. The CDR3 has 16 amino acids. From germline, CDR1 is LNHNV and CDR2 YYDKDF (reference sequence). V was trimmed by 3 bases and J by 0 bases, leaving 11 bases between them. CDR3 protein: CATSSIGITTNEKLFF. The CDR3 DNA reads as TGTGCCACCAGCAGCATCGGTATTACAACTAATGAAAAACTGTTTTTT.

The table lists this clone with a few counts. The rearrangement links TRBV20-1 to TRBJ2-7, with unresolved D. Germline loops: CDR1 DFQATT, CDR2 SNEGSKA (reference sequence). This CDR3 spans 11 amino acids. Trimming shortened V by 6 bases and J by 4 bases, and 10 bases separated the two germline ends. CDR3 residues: CSASMTYEQYF. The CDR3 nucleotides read TGCAGTGCATCCATGACGTACGAGCAGTACTTC.

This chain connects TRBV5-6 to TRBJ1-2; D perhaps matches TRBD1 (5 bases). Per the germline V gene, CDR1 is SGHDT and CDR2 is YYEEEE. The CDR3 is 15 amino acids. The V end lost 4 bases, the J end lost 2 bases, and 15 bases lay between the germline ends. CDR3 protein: CASSPGRGRNYGYTF. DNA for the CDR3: TGTGCCAGCAGCCCAGGAAGGGGCCGAAACTATGGCTACACCTTC.

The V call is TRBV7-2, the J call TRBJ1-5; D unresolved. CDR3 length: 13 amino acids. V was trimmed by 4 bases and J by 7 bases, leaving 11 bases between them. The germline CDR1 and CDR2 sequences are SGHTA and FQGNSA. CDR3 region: CASSSRNEQPQHF. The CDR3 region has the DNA TGTGCCAGCAGCTCTCGTAATGAGCAGCCCCAGCATTTT. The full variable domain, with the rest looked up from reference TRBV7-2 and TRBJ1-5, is GAGVSQSPSNKVTEKGKDVELRCDPISGHTALYWYRQSLGQGLEFLIYFQGNSAPDKSGLPSDRFSAERTGGSVSTLTIQRTQQEDSAVYLCASSSRNEQPQHFGDGTRLSIL.

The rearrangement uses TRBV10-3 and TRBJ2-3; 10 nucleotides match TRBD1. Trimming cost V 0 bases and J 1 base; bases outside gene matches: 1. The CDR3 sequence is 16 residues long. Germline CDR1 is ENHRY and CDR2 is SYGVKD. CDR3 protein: CAISESGTGGTDTQYF. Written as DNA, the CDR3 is TGTGCCATCAGTGAGTCTGGGACAGGGGGCACAGATACGCAGTATTTT.

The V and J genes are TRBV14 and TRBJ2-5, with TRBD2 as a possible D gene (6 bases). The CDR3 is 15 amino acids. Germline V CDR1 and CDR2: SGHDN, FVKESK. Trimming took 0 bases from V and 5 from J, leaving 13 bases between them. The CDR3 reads CASSQDREGGETQYF. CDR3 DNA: TGTGCCAGCAGCCAAGATCGCGAAGGAGGGGAGACCCAGTACTTC.

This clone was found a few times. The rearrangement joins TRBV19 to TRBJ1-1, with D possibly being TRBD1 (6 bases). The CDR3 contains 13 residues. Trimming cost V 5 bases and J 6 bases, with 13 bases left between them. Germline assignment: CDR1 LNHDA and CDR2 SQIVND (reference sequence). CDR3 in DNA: TGTGCCAGTAGTCTCGGGACACTCGCTGAAGCTTTCTTT. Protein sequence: CASSLGTLAEAFF.

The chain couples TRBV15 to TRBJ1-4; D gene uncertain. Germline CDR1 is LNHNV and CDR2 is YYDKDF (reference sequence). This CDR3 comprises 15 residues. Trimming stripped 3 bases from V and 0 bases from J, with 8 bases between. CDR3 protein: CATSSYVATNEKLFF. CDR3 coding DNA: TGTGCCACCAGCAGCTACGTTGCAACTAATGAAAAACTGTTTTTT.

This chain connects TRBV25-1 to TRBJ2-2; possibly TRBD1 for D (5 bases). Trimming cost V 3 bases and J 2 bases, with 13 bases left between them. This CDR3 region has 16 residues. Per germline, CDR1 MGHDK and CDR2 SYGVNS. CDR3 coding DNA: TGTGCCAGCAGTGAGTTCGGCAGGGCCAACACCGGGGAGCTGTTTTTT. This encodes CASSEFGRANTGELFF.

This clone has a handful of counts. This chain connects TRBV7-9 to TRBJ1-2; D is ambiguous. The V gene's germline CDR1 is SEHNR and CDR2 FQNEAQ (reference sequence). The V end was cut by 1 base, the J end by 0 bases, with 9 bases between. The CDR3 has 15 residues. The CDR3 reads CASSLGRLSNYGYTF. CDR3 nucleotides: TGTGCCAGCAGCTTAGGCAGGCTCTCTAACTATGGCTACACCTTC.

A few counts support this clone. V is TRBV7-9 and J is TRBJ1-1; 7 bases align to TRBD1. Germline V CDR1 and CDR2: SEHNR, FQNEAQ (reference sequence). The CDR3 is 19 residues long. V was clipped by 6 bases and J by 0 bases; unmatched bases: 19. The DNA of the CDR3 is TGTGCCAGCAGGGGACAGTCGCTGAAGTTGGGAATTATGAACACTGAAGCTTTCTTT. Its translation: CASRGQSLKLGIMNTEAFF.

DNA for the CDR3: TGCGCCAGCAGCTCCTTGGAGCGGGGGAACACAGATACGCAGTATTTT. Translated: CASSSLERGNTDTQYF. The chain employs TRBV5-1 and TRBJ2-3; 8 nucleotides line up with TRBD2. Germline CDR1 is SGHRS and CDR2 is YFSETQ. Germline trimming cut 3 bases from V and 2 bases from J; bases unmatched to any gene: 8. This CDR3 spans 16 amino acids.

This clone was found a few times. The CDR3 spells CAWSDERTGGWNTEAFF. The DNA for the CDR3 is TGTGCCTGGAGTGATGAAAGGACAGGGGGCTGGAACACTGAAGCTTTCTTT. The V call is TRBV30, the J call TRBJ1-1, with 11 bases that match TRBD1. J was trimmed by 1 base and V by 1 base; bases with no gene match: 8. This CDR3 region has 17 residues. Germline assignment: CDR1 GTSNPN and CDR2 SVGIG (reference sequence).

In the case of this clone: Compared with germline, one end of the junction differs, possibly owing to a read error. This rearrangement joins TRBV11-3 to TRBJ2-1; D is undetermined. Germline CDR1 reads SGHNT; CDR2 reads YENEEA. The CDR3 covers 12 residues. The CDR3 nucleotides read TGTGCCAGCAGCTTGCAAGTCGGCCCTCAGCTCTTC. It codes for CASSLQVGPQLF. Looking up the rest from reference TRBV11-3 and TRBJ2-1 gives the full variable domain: EAGVVQSPRYKIIEKKQPVAFWCNPISGHNTLYWYLQNLGQGPELLIRYENEEAVDDSQLPKDRFSAERLKGVDSTLKIQPAELGDSAVYLCASSLQVGPQLFGPGTRLTVL.

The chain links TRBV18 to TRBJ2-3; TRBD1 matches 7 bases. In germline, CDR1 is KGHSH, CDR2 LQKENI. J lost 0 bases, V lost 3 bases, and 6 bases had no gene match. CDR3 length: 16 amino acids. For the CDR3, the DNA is TGTGCCAGCTCACCTCGACAGGGAGCTAGCACAGATACGCAGTATTTT. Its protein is CASSPRQGASTDTQYF.

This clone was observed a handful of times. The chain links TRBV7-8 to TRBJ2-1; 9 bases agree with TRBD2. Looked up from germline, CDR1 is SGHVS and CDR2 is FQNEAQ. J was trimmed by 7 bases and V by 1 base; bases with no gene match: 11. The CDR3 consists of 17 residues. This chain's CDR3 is CASSLGISGGQGNEQFF. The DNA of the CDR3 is TGTGCCAGCAGCTTAGGGATCAGCGGGGGGCAAGGTAATGAGCAGTTCTTC.

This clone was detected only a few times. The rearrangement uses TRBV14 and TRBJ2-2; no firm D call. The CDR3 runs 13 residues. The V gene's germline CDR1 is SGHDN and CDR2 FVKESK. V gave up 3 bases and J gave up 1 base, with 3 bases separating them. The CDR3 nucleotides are TGTGCCAGCAGCCAGAGGAACACCGGGGAGCTGTTTTTT. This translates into CASSQRNTGELFF. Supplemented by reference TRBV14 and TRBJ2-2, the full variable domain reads EAGVTQFPSHSVIEKGQTVTLRCDPISGHDNLYWYRRVMGKEIKFLLHFVKESKQDESGMPNNRFLAERTGGTYSTLKVQPAELEDSGVYFCASSQRNTGELFFGEGSRLTVL.

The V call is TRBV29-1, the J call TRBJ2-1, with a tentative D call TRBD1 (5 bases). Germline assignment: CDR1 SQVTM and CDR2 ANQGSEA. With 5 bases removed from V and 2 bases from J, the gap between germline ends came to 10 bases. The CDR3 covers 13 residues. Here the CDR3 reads CSVSDRTYNEQFF. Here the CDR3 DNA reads TGCAGCGTTTCTGACAGAACCTACAATGAGCAGTTCTTC.

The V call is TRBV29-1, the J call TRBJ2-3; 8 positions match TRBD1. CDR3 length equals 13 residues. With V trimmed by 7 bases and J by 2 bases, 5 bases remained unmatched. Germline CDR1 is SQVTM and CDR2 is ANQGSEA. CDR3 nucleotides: TGCAGCGCCGGGACAGGTATCACAGATACGCAGTATTTT. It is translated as CSAGTGITDTQYF.

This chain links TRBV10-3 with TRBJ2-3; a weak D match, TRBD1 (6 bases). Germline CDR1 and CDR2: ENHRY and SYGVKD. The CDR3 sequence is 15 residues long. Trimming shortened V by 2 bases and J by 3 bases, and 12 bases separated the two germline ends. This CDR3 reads CAISEGGRRTDTQYF. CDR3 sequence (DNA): TGTGCCATCAGTGAGGGGGGCCGCAGGACAGATACGCAGTATTTT.